This TCR beta chain originates from a study of T cell repertoires and HLA-DP antigens. Study details: CD4+ T cells were cocultured with HeLa cells expressing HLA-DP. Donors were two male and one female, aged 18-to-29 to 60-to-69.

Germline V gives CDR1 ENHRY, CDR2 SYGVKD. This CDR3 is built from 15 residues. Losses at the gene ends were 3 bases for V and 1 base for J; bases not matched to a gene: 3. Libraries were prepared by immunoSEQ multiplex PCR; TCRdb keeps only in-frame clonotypes and omits some of them. This sample has 3,600 or so clones; 76% occur once, and the top ten carry about 21%. After approximately 16 days' expansion, CD4+ cells were restimulated 20 to 25 h with HeLa expressing allogeneic DPB1. Retrovirally transduced HeLa cells with HLA-DPA1/DPB1, HLA-DM, invariant chain and CD80 served as stimulators. Irradiated (100 Gy) HeLa cells stimulated CD4+ cells at 3:1 with around 50 U/mL IL-2.

This receptor was obtained from a woman aged 18 to 35 in good health and CMV-seronegative. The rearrangement links TRBV10-3 to TRBJ2-3, with 8 bases lining up with TRBD2. Sequenced material: CD137- CD4+ T cells from cultured PBMCs. The CDR3 loop reads CAISENSGGTDTQYF. CDR3 coding DNA: TGTGCCATCAGTGAAAATAGCGGGGGCACAGATACGCAGTATTTT.